The entry below gives a single T cell receptor beta chain sequence along with its context. Its cognate antigen is unknown. V was trimmed by 3 bases and J by 3 bases, leaving 11 bases between them. This CDR3 is 14 amino acids long. Germline values: CDR1 SGHNT, CDR2 YENEEA. The sample is drawn from a study of T cells in localized non-small cell lung cancer. General study findings and limits: Heterogeneity cannot be ruled out, as sequencing used one tumor region only. Among the top 100 tumor clones, a median approximately 55 appeared in adjacent lung. Measurement of T cell clonality placed uninvolved adjacent lung highest, above the level in tumor.

Assay: immunoSEQ multiplex PCR; the TCRdb copy retains only in-frame clones and omits some. Of 2,000 to 2,500 clones listed, more than 20% are singletons. The TCR comes from a woman aged 35-75 years with stage I lung adenocarcinoma. The source material was lung tumor tissue, sampled before any cancer treatment. This chain uses TRBV11-3 with TRBJ1-1; D is unclear. CDR3 sequence: CASSLGGSHTEAFF. CDR3 in DNA: TGTGCCAGCAGCTTGGGTGGCAGCCACACTGAAGCTTTCTTT. Full variable domain (missing parts from reference TRBV11-3 and TRBJ1-1): EAGVVQSPRYKIIEKKQPVAFWCNPISGHNTLYWYLQNLGQGPELLIRYENEEAVDDSQLPKDRFSAERLKGVDSTLKIQPAELGDSAVYLCASSLGGSHTEAFFGQGTRLTVV.